This T cell receptor beta chain was recorded in a study of response to subunit inactivated influenza vaccine. About this clonotype itself: What it binds is unknown.

The CDR3 has 15 amino acids. Germline loops: CDR1 MDHEN, CDR2 SYDVKM. The V gene lost 4 bases and the J gene lost 0 bases, with 11 bases spanning the gap. Points from the study as a whole: That few new T cells are recruited by each seasonal influenza vaccination was the authors' suggestion.

TCRdb fed the RT-PCR reads into MiXCR, producing one record per CDR3 protein. This table holds 450,000 to 600,000 distinct CDR3 sequences, around 8% found once. The sequence came from a man between 50 and 75 years old who received an inactivated influenza vaccine. The sequences come from PBMCs from blood, collected about 23 months after vaccination. J is TRBJ2-3 and V is TRBV28; no clear D gene. The CDR3 spells CASSSTPDSTDTQYF. The DNA of the CDR3 is TGTGCCAGCAGTTCCACCCCGGACAGCACAGATACGCAGTATTTT.